The 3 T cell receptor beta chains given below trace back to one sample, sequenced in a study of shared T cell receptors in the human thymus. The assay was immunoSEQ multiplex PCR, and TCRdb's table has in-frame clones only and misses some. The table lists 450,000 to 650,000 clones, about 84% of them singletons, with roughly 0.013% in the top ten. This sample was also put to use in a study of human thymus T cells.

What was sequenced was thymocytes. The receptors shown here come from a boy under two years old with a congenital heart defect.

The chain carries TRBV2 and TRBJ1-3; D may be TRBD1 (5 bases). The CDR3 has 16 residues. Between the trimmed V and J ends, which lost 7 bases and 0 bases, there was a span of 16 bases. Germline V gene data show CDR1 as SNHLY and CDR2 as FYNNEI. The CDR3 DNA follows: TGTGCCAGCACGGGGGATCCGGTTAGCTCTGGAAACACCATATATTTT. The encoded protein is CASTGDPVSSGNTIYF.

This clone was seen a single time. The CDR3 loop is CASSPAGAFF. DNA for the CDR3: TGTGCCAGCTCACCTGCGGGAGCTTTCTTT. This chain joins TRBV18 and TRBJ1-1; D remains ambiguous. This CDR3 contains 10 residues. CDR1 is KGHSH and CDR2 is LQKENI in the germline V gene. V was shortened by 3 bases and J by 10 bases, with 6 bases between the two germline ends.

V usage is TRBV5-1 and J usage is TRBJ2-1, with D hard to call. V shed 6 bases and J shed 8 bases, with 18 bases lying between them. The germline V gene has CDR1 SGHRS and CDR2 YFSETQ. This CDR3 contains 14 residues. The CDR3 DNA follows: TGCGCCAGCACGTGGTTGGCTAGTAGTGATGAGCAGTTCTTC. This sequence encodes CASTWLASSDEQFF.